One sample yielded the 10 T cell receptor beta chains listed below, sequenced in a study of blood T cell repertoires in COVID-19. Sequencing was performed with immunoSEQ multiplex PCR; in TCRdb, only in-frame clones are kept and a portion is missing. The data show about 210,000 clones, with roughly 79% seen just once and around 8.9% held by the top ten. The sequenced material came from PBMCs or T cells enriched from blood (not recorded which). These receptors were taken from a woman in her forties or fifties with acute COVID-19.

This clone has more than one count but fewer than ten. V and J are TRBV6-2 or TRBV6-3 and TRBJ1-2; the match to TRBD1 covers 7 bases. There are 13 residues in the CDR3. Trimming cost V 6 bases and J 5 bases; bases outside gene matches: 6. Per germline, CDR1 MNHEY and CDR2 SVGEGT. In DNA, the CDR3 is TGTGCCAGCAGCCGGACAGGAGAATATGGCTACACCTTC. Translation gives CASSRTGEYGYTF.

This sequence joins TRBV29-1 and TRBJ2-7; possible D gene TRBD2, 6 bases. The CDR3 has 12 amino acids. With 7 bases removed from V and 2 bases from J, the gap between germline ends came to 12 bases. Germline values: CDR1 SQVTM, CDR2 ANQGSEA. CDR3 DNA sequence: TGCAGCGCTGGGGACTCCACCTACGAGCAGTACTTC. Translating gives CSAGDSTYEQYF.

This sequence joins TRBV7-9 and TRBJ2-3; 7 bases are shared with TRBD2. Germline V gene data show CDR1 as SEHNR and CDR2 as FQNEAQ (reference sequence). V dropped 7 bases and J dropped 2; count of bases not matched to a gene: 9. This CDR3 spans 15 amino acids. The CDR3 is CASTVLAIPTDTQYF. DNA for the CDR3: TGTGCCAGCACCGTACTAGCGATCCCCACAGATACGCAGTATTTT.

The chain uses TRBV6-6 and TRBJ1-4; TRBD1 aligns across 11 bases. Looked up from germline, CDR1 is MNHNY and CDR2 is SVGAGI (reference sequence). The CDR3 sequence is 15 residues long. With V trimmed by 5 bases and J by 9 bases, 8 bases remained unmatched. In DNA, the CDR3 is TGTGCCAGCAGTCCACCGGACAGGGGGCGGCAAAAACTGTTTTTT. Translated, it gives CASSPPDRGRQKLFF.

The chain joins TRBV6-5 to TRBJ2-7; 7 bases agree with TRBD2. The germline V gene has CDR1 MNHEY and CDR2 SVGAGI. This CDR3 has 15 amino acids. Trimming removed 7 bases from V and 0 bases from J; junction bases left unmatched: 9. In DNA, the CDR3 is TGTGCCAGCATTGCAAGGGAGGGCCTCTCCTACGAGCAGTACTTC. Amino acid sequence: CASIAREGLSYEQYF.

The chain combines TRBV11-1 with TRBJ2-7; the match to TRBD2 covers 9 bases. With 2 bases clipped from V and 2 bases from J, the junction kept 4 bases outside the gene matches. The CDR3 length is 15 residues. Germline V gives CDR1 SGHAT, CDR2 FQDESV (reference sequence). As DNA, the CDR3 is TGTGCCAGCAGCTTACGGTCTAGCGGGGCCTACGAGCAGTACTTC. Amino acids: CASSLRSSGAYEQYF.

The rearrangement uses TRBV30 and TRBJ1-5; weak D call: TRBD1 (5 bases). Germline assignment: CDR1 GTSNPN and CDR2 SVGIG (reference sequence). CDR3 length: 15 residues. V was clipped by 1 base and J by 2 bases, with 12 bases between them. The CDR3 nucleotides read TGTGCCTGGAGTGAGGGAGGGGTTGGCAATCAGCCCCAGCATTTT. Translation: CAWSEGGVGNQPQHF.

This sequence joins TRBV7-2 and TRBJ2-3, with TRBD2 identical over 7 bases. With V trimmed by 3 bases and J by 5 bases, 8 bases remained unmatched. The V gene's germline CDR1 is SGHTA and CDR2 FQGNSA. The CDR3 contains 15 residues. The CDR3, as DNA: TGTGCCAGCAGCTTCGCTAGCGCGGGGGAAGATACGCAGTATTTT. This encodes CASSFASAGEDTQYF.

In its sample, this clone was seen once. The chain carries TRBV28 and TRBJ1-5; D not resolved. The V and J ends lost 9 bases and 6 bases respectively, with 9 bases between them. The germline gives CDR1 MDHEN, CDR2 SYDVKM. CDR3 length: 11 amino acids. The CDR3 sequence is CASSDFQPQHF. The CDR3 DNA is TGTGCCAGTTCGGACTTTCAGCCCCAGCATTTT.

The CDR3 spells CASSSTKTASSSYEQYF. In DNA form, the CDR3 reads TGTGCCAGCAGTTCCACGAAAACAGCTTCAAGCTCCTACGAGCAGTACTTC. V is TRBV28 and J is TRBJ2-7; D unresolved. The CDR3 consists of 17 residues. In germline, CDR1 is MDHEN, CDR2 SYDVKM. Trimming removed 4 bases at V and 0 bases at J, with 19 bases between.